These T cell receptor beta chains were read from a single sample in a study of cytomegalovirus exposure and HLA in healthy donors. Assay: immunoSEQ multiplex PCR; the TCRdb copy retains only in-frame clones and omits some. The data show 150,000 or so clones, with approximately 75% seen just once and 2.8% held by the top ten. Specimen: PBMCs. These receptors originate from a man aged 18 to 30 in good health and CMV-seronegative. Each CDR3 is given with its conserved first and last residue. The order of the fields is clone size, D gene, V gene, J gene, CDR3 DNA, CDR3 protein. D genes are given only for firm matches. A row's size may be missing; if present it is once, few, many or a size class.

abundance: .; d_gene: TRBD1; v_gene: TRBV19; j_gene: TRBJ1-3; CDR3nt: TGTGCCAGTAGTATCTTCGGGACAGGGGATGGAAACACCATATATTTT; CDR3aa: CASSIFGTGDGNTIYF
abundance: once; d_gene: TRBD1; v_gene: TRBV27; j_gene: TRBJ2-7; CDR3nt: TGTGCCAGCAGTAACTCCGGGACAGGGACCTCCTACCCAGACGAGCAGTACTTC; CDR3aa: CASSNSGTGTSYPDEQYF
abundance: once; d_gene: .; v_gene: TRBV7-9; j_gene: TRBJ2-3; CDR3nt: TGTGCCATCCAGTACCCAAGCACAGATACGCAGTATTTT; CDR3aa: CAIQYPSTDTQYF
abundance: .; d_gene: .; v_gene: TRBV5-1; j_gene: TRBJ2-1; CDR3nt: TGCGCCAGCAGCTTGGCCCCGGGAGCGGAGCAGTTCTTC; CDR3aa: CASSLAPGAEQFF
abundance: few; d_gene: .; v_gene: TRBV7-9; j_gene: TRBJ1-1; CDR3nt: TGTTCCAGCAGCTTATTGGTAGAGGGCAGTATGAACACTGAAGCTTTCTTT; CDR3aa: CSSSLLVEGSMNTEAFF
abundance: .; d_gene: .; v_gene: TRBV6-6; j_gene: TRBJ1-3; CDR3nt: TGTGCCAGCAGCACCCCAGGGGAAGCTGGAAACACCATATATTTT; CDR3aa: CASSTPGEAGNTIYF
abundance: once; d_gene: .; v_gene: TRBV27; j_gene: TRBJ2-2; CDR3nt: TGTGCCAGCAGTTTTTCCACCTTAGGGGGAACCGGGGAGCTGTTTTTT; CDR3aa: CASSFSTLGGTGELFF
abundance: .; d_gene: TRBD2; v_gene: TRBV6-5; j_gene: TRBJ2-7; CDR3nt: TGTGCCAGCAGTTACTCTAGCGGGTCCTCCTACGAGCAGTACTTC; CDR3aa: CASSYSSGSSYEQYF
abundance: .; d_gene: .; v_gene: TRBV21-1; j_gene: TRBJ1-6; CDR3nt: TGTGCCAGCAGCAGGGGGAGTCCGGGACAGGTCGCTTCACCCCTCCACTTT; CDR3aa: CASSRGSPGQVASPLHF
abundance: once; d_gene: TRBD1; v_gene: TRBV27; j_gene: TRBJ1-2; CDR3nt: TGTGCCAGCAGTTTAACCGGGACAGGGCCTTATGGCTACACCTTC; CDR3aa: CASSLTGTGPYGYTF
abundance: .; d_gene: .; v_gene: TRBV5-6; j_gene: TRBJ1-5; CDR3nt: TGTGCCAGCAGCTTGACCACAGGGAATAGCAATCAGCCCCAGCATTTT; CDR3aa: CASSLTTGNSNQPQHF
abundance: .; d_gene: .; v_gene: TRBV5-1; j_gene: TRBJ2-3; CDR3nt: TGCGCCAGCAGCTTGGTTTTAGCGGCTAGCACAGATACGCAGTATTTT; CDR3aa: CASSLVLAASTDTQYF
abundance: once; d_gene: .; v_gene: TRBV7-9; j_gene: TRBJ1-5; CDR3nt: TGTGCCAGCAGCTCCCCCAATAGCAATCAGCCCCAGCATTTT; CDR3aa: CASSSPNSNQPQHF
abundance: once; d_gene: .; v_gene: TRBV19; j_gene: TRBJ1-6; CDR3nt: TGTGCCAGTAGTATAGCGGCAGGGGATTCACCCCTCCACTTT; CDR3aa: CASSIAAGDSPLHF
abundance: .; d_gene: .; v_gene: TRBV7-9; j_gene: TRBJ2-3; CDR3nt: TGTGCCAGCAGCCCGAATGACACGATTCGAGATACGCAGTATTTT; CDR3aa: CASSPNDTIRDTQYF
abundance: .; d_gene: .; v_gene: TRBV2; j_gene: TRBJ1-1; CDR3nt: TGTGCCAGCAGTGACAGTACAGGGAGCACTGAAGCTTTCTTT; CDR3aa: CASSDSTGSTEAFF
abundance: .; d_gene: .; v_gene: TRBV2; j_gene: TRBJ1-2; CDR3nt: TGTGCCAGCAGTGAACAAGGAGCTAACTATGGCTACACCTTC; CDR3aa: CASSEQGANYGYTF
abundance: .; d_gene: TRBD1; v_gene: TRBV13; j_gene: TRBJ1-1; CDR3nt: TGTGCCAGCAGCATTTGGACAGGGAGGTCGAGTGAAGCTTTCTTT; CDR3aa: CASSIWTGRSSEAFF
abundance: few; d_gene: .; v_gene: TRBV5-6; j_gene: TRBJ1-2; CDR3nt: TGTGCCAGCAGCGAGGGACTCACAGGACATAACTATGGCTACACCTTC; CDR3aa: CASSEGLTGHNYGYTF